This T cell receptor (beta chain) was retrieved from a study of PD-1 blockade in classical Hodgkin lymphoma. Noted time point: newly diagnosed, previously untreated cHL patient sample. Using magnetic negative selection, the CD4+ T cells were separated out of thawed PBMCs. This clone was counted between two and nine times. Profiled with immunoSEQ multiplex PCR; TCRdb holds only in-frame clones, not every one. Of about 16,000 clones detected, about nine tenths appear once; the ten largest clones hold 0.51%. Germline assignment: CDR1 SGDLS and CDR2 YYNGEE. J lost 0 bases, V lost 5 bases, and 7 bases had no gene match. CDR3 length: 17 amino acids.

The sample was CD4+ T cells from blood. The receptor comes from a human donor with classical Hodgkin lymphoma. The rearrangement links TRBV9 to TRBJ2-1; 11 bases map to TRBD2. Here the CDR3 DNA reads TGTGCCAGCAGTCCCAGACTAGCGGGGATCTCCTACAATGAGCAGTTCTTC. Protein product: CASSPRLAGISYNEQFF. Combining the CDR3 with reference TRBV9 and TRBJ2-1 gives the whole variable domain DSGVTQTPKHLITATGQRVTLRCSPRSGDLSVYWYQQSLDQGLQFLIQYYNGEERAKGNILERFSAQQFPDLHSELNLSSLELGDSALYFCASSPRLAGISYNEQFFGPGTRLTVL.